These T cell receptor beta chains were read from a single sample in a study of T cells after posttransplantation cyclophosphamide. Method: immunoSEQ multiplex PCR; TCRdb's copy keeps in-frame clones and lacks some. The sample was found to contain 6,500 to 7,000 clones, and every one recurs. Specimen: PBMCs, collected after an allogeneic stem cell transplant with post-transplant cyclophosphamide. The receptor set was obtained from a male patient between 25 and 39 years old who received an allogeneic stem cell transplant from an unrelated donor, was CMV-positive, and had acute and chronic GVHD. Some of the T cells may derive from the graft donor. The CDR3 runs from the conserved cysteine through the conserved F or W. A D gene is named only where the DNA matches it firmly. Expanded clones get a size class; other rows say once, few or many, or leave the size out.

medium-sized,TRBV19,TRBJ1-1,TRBD1,CASSPLFTGAYTEAFF,TGTGCCAGTAGCCCCTTGTTCACAGGGGCGTACACTGAAGCTTTCTTT
many,TRBV19,TRBJ1-2,.,CASSIRRNYGYTF,TGTGCCAGTAGTATCCGGCGGAACTATGGCTACACCTTC
medium-sized,TRBV29-1,TRBJ2-1,.,CSVPLLTSFLGNEQFF,TGCAGCGTCCCATTACTGACATCCTTCCTGGGCAATGAGCAGTTCTTC
many,TRBV18,TRBJ1-1,TRBD1,CASSPGATGVNTEAFF,TGTGCCAGCTCACCGGGGGCGACAGGGGTGAACACTGAAGCTTTCTTT
many,TRBV7-7,TRBJ2-5,TRBD1,CASRPGTGATKETQYF,TGTGCTAGCAGACCTGGGACAGGGGCCACCAAAGAGACCCAGTACTTC
many,TRBV7-2,TRBJ2-5,TRBD2,CASSFSGGAVKTQYF,TGTGCCAGCAGCTTTAGCGGGGGGGCCGTGAAGACCCAGTACTTC
many,TRBV5-1,TRBJ2-7,TRBD2,CASSPRVGGVYEQYF,TGCGCCAGCAGCCCACGCGTGGGGGGGGTCTACGAGCAGTACTTC
many,TRBV9,TRBJ2-7,.,CASSVEGRVGYEQYF,TGTGCCAGCAGCGTAGAGGGCAGGGTGGGGTACGAGCAGTACTTC
.,TRBV5-1,TRBJ1-2,TRBD1,CASSVGQSYGYTF,TGCGCCAGCAGCGTGGGACAGTCATATGGCTACACCTTC
medium-sized,TRBV19,TRBJ1-5,.,CASSPTPSNQPQHF,TGTGCCAGTAGCCCGACACCTAGCAATCAGCCCCAGCATTTT
many,TRBV6-5,TRBJ1-3,.,CASTKSGFGNTIYF,TGTGCCAGCACCAAGTCAGGGTTTGGAAACACCATATATTTT
many,TRBV5-6,TRBJ2-5,.,CASSFWAAPETQYF,TGTGCCAGCAGCTTTTGGGCCGCCCCAGAGACCCAGTACTTC
many,TRBV30,TRBJ2-7,TRBD2,CAWKASGTSYEQYF,TGTGCCTGGAAGGCTAGCGGGACCTCCTACGAGCAGTACTTC
many,TRBV5-1,TRBJ2-5,.,CASRAGARLGGETQYF,TGCGCCAGCAGGGCGGGGGCAAGGTTGGGGGGGGAGACCCAGTACTTC
many,TRBV7-8,TRBJ2-1,TRBD2,CASSLPSGRGSYNEQFF,TGTGCCAGCAGCTTACCTAGCGGGAGGGGCTCCTACAATGAGCAGTTCTTC
many,TRBV6-5,TRBJ1-2,TRBD1,CASRIQGAYDGYTF,TGTGCCAGCAGAATTCAGGGGGCATATGATGGCTACACCTTC
many,TRBV13,TRBJ2-1,TRBD1,CASSTRQGPDNEQFF,TGTGCCAGCAGCACCCGACAGGGGCCCGACAATGAGCAGTTCTTC